This section outlines one TCR beta chain sequence together with its context. The record originates from a study of T-cell reconstitution after alpha-beta-depleted transplantation in children. After removal of 7 bases from V and 8 bases from J, the junction contained 7 bases not matched to a gene. The CDR3 covers 14 residues. Researchers prepared the TCRbeta library using unique molecular identifiers, the study reports. Using its own MiXCR run on the PCR reads, TCRdb lists one record per CDR3 protein. The sample records 640,000 or so distinct CDR3 sequences, around 16% being singletons. Sequenced here: PBMCs from the stem cell graft donor, sampled from the stem cell graft. This clonotype originated in a human donor who donated a stem cell graft to a child with acute myeloid leukemia. J is TRBJ1-6 and V is TRBV12-3 or TRBV12-4; 8 nucleotides agree with TRBD1. Here the CDR3 reads CASTDGTGYSPLHF. The DNA of the CDR3 is TGTGCCAGCACCGACGGGACAGGTTATTCACCCCTCCACTTT.